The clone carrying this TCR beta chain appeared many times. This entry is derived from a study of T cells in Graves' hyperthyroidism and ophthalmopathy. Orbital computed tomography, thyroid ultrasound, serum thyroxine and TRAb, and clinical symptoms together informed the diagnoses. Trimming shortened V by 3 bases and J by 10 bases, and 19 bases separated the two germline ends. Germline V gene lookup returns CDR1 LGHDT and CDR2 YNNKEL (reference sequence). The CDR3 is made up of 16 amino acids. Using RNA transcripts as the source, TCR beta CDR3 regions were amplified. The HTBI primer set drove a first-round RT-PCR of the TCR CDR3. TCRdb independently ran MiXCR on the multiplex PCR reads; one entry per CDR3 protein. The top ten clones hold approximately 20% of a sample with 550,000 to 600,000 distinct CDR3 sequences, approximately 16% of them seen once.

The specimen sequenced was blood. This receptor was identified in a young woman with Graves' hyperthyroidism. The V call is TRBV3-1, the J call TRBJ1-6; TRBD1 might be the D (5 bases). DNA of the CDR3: TGTGCCAGCAGCCACCAAATGGGACGGTCGGGATCACCCCTCCACTTT. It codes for CASSHQMGRSGSPLHF.